This T cell receptor (beta chain) was captured by sequencing in a study of cytomegalovirus exposure and HLA in healthy donors. In the PCR, 60 Vbeta and 13 Jbeta primers were used. TCRdb keeps only in-frame clones here, not all; method: immunoSEQ multiplex PCR. This sample has around 120,000 clones, with more than 75% found just once. Points on this clone: Distinct nucleotide sequences in the sample also encode this CDR3.

The CDR3 consists of 14 residues. V lost 4 bases to trimming and J lost 2 bases, with 12 bases between them. Germline V CDR1 and CDR2: SQVTM, ANQGSEA. This TCR derives from a man between 18 and 29 years old in good health and CMV-seronegative. Sample: PBMCs. The chain recombines TRBV29-1 with TRBJ2-1, with a weak D call TRBD1 (7 bases). As DNA, the CDR3 is TGCAGCGTTGCGGGGGACAGAACCTACAATGAGCAGTTCTTC. As protein: CSVAGDRTYNEQFF.